The 27 T cell receptor beta chains presented below share a single source sample, sequenced in a study of type 1 regulatory T cells. One entry per CDR3 protein, called by TCRdb with MiXCR from the reads. The sample lists about 100,000 distinct CDR3 sequences, around a third occurring once. The sequencing input was CD4+ T cells, either the whole sample or a sorted fraction (not recorded which). These receptors all stem from a human donor in good health.

A few counts support this clonotype. The chain joins TRBV10-3 to TRBJ2-1; TRBD2 matches 9 bases. CDR1 is ENHRY and CDR2 is SYGVKD in the germline V gene. CDR3 length: 15 residues. The ends lost 6 bases at V and 3 bases at J; junction bases unmatched: 6. The CDR3 DNA reads as TGTGCCATCAGCCCCGGACTAGCGAGCTACAATGAGCAGTTCTTC. Its protein is CAISPGLASYNEQFF.

This clonotype occurred a few times. V is TRBV7-8 and J is TRBJ2-1, with a weak D call TRBD2 (6 bases). The CDR3 runs 15 residues. The V gene lost 5 bases and the J gene lost 4 bases, with 15 bases spanning the gap. Germline CDR1 reads SGHVS; CDR2 reads FQNEAQ. Here the CDR3 reads CASSPLAVDYNEQFF. Here the CDR3 DNA reads TGTGCCAGCAGCCCCTTAGCGGTGGATTACAATGAGCAGTTCTTC.

This clonotype came up a few times. The chain links TRBV7-9 to TRBJ2-5, with D maybe TRBD1 (6 bases). CDR1 and CDR2 (germline): SEHNR, FQNEAQ (reference sequence). V was pared by 4 bases and J by 4 bases, with 13 bases between. The CDR3 runs to 14 residues. CDR3 sequence reads: CASSSGYRVETQYF. The CDR3 nucleotides are TGTGCCAGCAGCTCGGGATACAGGGTAGAGACCCAGTACTTC.

The chain uses TRBV7-2 and TRBJ2-5; 11 positions match TRBD2. V was pared by 0 bases and J by 1 base, with 4 bases of the junction left unmatched. From germline, CDR1 is SGHTA and CDR2 FQGNSA. This CDR3 has 17 amino acids. The CDR3 sequence: CASSLAGTSGFQETQYF. As DNA, the CDR3 is TGTGCCAGCAGCTTAGCGGGGACTAGCGGCTTCCAAGAGACCCAGTACTTC.

The chain joins TRBV2 to TRBJ2-1; 7 bases match TRBD2. The V gene end was trimmed by 2 bases and the J gene end by 5 bases; junction bases not matched to a gene: 6. Germline assignment: CDR1 SNHLY and CDR2 FYNNEI. The CDR3 spans 15 residues. CDR3 bases: TGTGCCAGCAGTGAATGGGGGGGAATCAACAATGAGCAGTTCTTC. Its protein product is CASSEWGGINNEQFF.

The chain is built from TRBV20-1 and TRBJ2-7, with D perhaps matching TRBD2 (7 bases). Per germline, CDR1 DFQATT and CDR2 SNEGSKA (reference sequence). Trimming removed 0 bases at V and 2 bases at J, with 20 bases between. CDR3 length: 17 residues. The CDR3 nucleotides are TGCAGTGCTAGAGAGTTCCGGTTGGGGGGGCAGGCCTACGAGCAGTACTTC. This gives the protein CSAREFRLGGQAYEQYF.

V usage is TRBV30 and J usage is TRBJ1-4; the D is unclear. Germline V gene data show CDR1 as GTSNPN and CDR2 as SVGIG (reference sequence). The V end lost 6 bases, the J end lost 1 base, and 9 bases lay between the germline ends. There are 13 residues in the CDR3. CDR3 sequence: CACPDVTNEKLFF. CDR3 nucleotide sequence: TGTGCCTGCCCGGACGTAACTAATGAAAAACTGTTTTTT.

This clonotype was counted between two and nine times. The chain employs TRBV12-3 or TRBV12-4 and TRBJ2-5, with TRBD2 matching 7 bases. V dropped 5 bases and J dropped 5; count of bases not matched to a gene: 8. The length of the CDR3 is 14 residues. CDR3 sequence reads: CASSRRGGGETQYF. CDR3 DNA sequence: TGTGCCAGCAGTCGTCGCGGCGGGGGTGAGACCCAGTACTTC.

This clonotype was detected only once. The chain is built from TRBV20-1 and TRBJ2-5; the match to TRBD2 covers 10 bases. V trimming: 2 bases; J trimming: 3 bases; junction bases outside the gene matches: 0. This CDR3 has 13 amino acids. Germline CDR1 is DFQATT and CDR2 is SNEGSKA (reference sequence). The CDR3 DNA reads TGCAGTGCTAGACTAGCGGGAGAAGAGACCCAGTACTTC. This gives the protein CSARLAGEETQYF.

This clonotype was seen repeatedly, ten times or more. This chain joins TRBV29-1 and TRBJ2-5; D perhaps matches TRBD2 (6 bases). Germline V gene data show CDR1 as SQVTM and CDR2 as ANQGSEA. V was shortened by 6 bases and J by 3 bases, with 20 bases between the two germline ends. This CDR3 contains 15 residues. In DNA form, the CDR3 reads TGCAGCGTCGTCGATAGCGGCATAGGGAAAGAGACCCAGTACTTC. Residues: CSVVDSGIGKETQYF. Variable domain in full (rest from reference TRBV29-1 and TRBJ2-5): SAVISQKPSRDICQRGTSLTIQCQVDSQVTMMFWYRQQPGQSLTLIATANQGSEATYESGFVIDKFPISRPNLTFSTLTVSNMSPEDSSIYLCSVVDSGIGKETQYFGPGTRLLVL.

The sample holds a few counts of this clonotype. The V call is TRBV11-3, the J call TRBJ2-1; perhaps TRBD2 as D (5 bases). V was cut by 5 bases and J by 3 bases, with 14 bases left in between. From germline, CDR1 is SGHNT and CDR2 YENEEA. The CDR3 loop spans 15 amino acids. The CDR3 sequence: CASSALAGIYNEQFF. As DNA, the CDR3 is TGTGCCAGCAGCGCCCTTGCGGGCATCTACAATGAGCAGTTCTTC.

The chain has TRBV6-6 and TRBJ2-1; 8 bases fit TRBD1. The V and J ends lost 3 bases and 5 bases, in that order; junction bases with no gene match: 6. The CDR3 covers 15 residues. CDR1 MNHNY and CDR2 SVGAGI come from the germline V gene (reference sequence). For the CDR3, the DNA is TGTGCCAGCAGTTATTTGGGACAGGATAACAATGAGCAGTTCTTC. Its protein product is CASSYLGQDNNEQFF.

The CDR3 here is CASSGAGEAFF. The CDR3 coding sequence is TGTGCCAGCAGCGGGGCAGGGGAAGCTTTCTTT. The V call is TRBV9, the J call TRBJ1-1; weak D call: TRBD1 (5 bases). CDR3 length: 11 residues. V was clipped by 3 bases and J by 8 bases, with 8 bases between them. Germline values: CDR1 SGDLS, CDR2 YYNGEE.

The chain has TRBV20-1 and TRBJ2-7; 8 bases map to TRBD2. From germline, CDR1 is DFQATT and CDR2 SNEGSKA (reference sequence). V lost 1 base, J lost 6 bases, and 11 bases stayed unmatched. The CDR3 is 15 residues long. CDR3 sequence (DNA): TGCAGTGCTAGAGTGGAGTTAGCGGGACCGCGCGAGCAGTACTTC. It yields the protein CSARVELAGPREQYF.

About this clonotype itself: One end of the junction does not line up with germline, which may come from a read error. This sequence joins TRBV11-3 and TRBJ1-1; 11 bases fit TRBD1. The length of the CDR3 is 16 residues. Germline assignment: CDR1 SGHNT and CDR2 YENEEA. CDR3 nucleotide sequence: TGTACCAGCAGAATCCGGGACAGGGGGAGGGACACTGAAGCTTTCTTT. Translation: CTSRIRDRGRDTEAFF.

With respect to this clonotype: This may come from a read error, since a much larger clone is one base off. The chain employs TRBV7-8 and TRBJ2-2; D uncertain. Per the germline V gene, CDR1 is SGHVS and CDR2 is FQNEAQ. The CDR3 is 13 residues long. For the CDR3, the DNA is TGTGCCAGCAGCTTTTTGAACACCAGGGAGCTGTTTTTT. It encodes CASSFLNTRELFF.

This chain joins TRBV5-1 and TRBJ2-3, with D possibly TRBD2 on 6 matching bases. Germline V gene sequence: CDR1 SGHRS, CDR2 YFSETQ. The CDR3 covers 15 residues. The V end lost 1 base, the J end lost 2 bases, and 11 bases lay between the germline ends. Written as DNA, the CDR3 is TGCGCCAGCAGCTTGAGGGGACTGCCCACAGATACGCAGTATTTT. Amino acid sequence: CASSLRGLPTDTQYF. The full variable domain, with the rest looked up from reference TRBV5-1 and TRBJ2-3, is KAGVTQTPRYLIKTRGQQVTLSCSPISGHRSVSWYQQTPGQGLQFLFEYFSETQRNKGNFPGRFSGRQFSNSRSEMNVSTLELGDSALYLCASSLRGLPTDTQYFGPGTRLTVL.

This clonotype appeared many times. The chain has TRBV7-9 and TRBJ1-2; D is ambiguous. The germline CDR1 and CDR2 sequences are SEHNR and FQNEAQ (reference sequence). This CDR3 region has 14 residues. The ends were cut back, 0 bases at V and 2 bases at J, with 7 bases in the middle. The CDR3 is CASSLAEANYGYTF. The CDR3 nucleotides are TGTGCCAGCAGCTTAGCGGAGGCAAACTATGGCTACACCTTC.

In this sample, this clonotype turned up a few times. This chain connects TRBV6-2 or TRBV6-3 to TRBJ2-7; D uncertain. The length of the CDR3 is 10 residues. CDR1 and CDR2 from the germline V gene are MNHEY and SVGEGT. Trimming took 2 bases from V and 6 from J, leaving 2 bases between them. The CDR3 DNA reads as TGTGCCAGCAGTTACCCCGAGCAGTACTTC. It yields the protein CASSYPEQYF.

The V call is TRBV5-4, the J call TRBJ1-6; D may be TRBD1 (6 bases). Per germline, CDR1 SGHNT and CDR2 YYREEE (reference sequence). The CDR3 runs to 16 residues. V lost 2 bases, J lost 8 bases, and 17 bases lay in between. CDR3: CASSFGAGDSDSPLHF. CDR3 sequence (DNA): TGTGCCAGCAGCTTCGGGGCAGGGGATTCGGATTCACCCCTCCACTTT.

In this sample, this clonotype turned up a few times. The J gene is TRBJ2-2, the V gene TRBV5-4, with 7 bases fitting TRBD2. V was clipped by 7 bases and J by 1 base; unmatched bases: 7. The germline V gene encodes CDR1 SGHNT and CDR2 YYREEE (reference sequence). This CDR3 has 15 amino acids. In DNA form, the CDR3 reads TGTGCCAGCGGACGTAGCGGGCTGAACACCGGGGAGCTGTTTTTT. It codes for CASGRSGLNTGELFF.

This clonotype was seen only a few times. The chain joins TRBV20-1 to TRBJ1-5; D ambiguous. V was pared by 1 base and J by 2 bases, with 18 bases between. This CDR3 spans 17 amino acids. Germline V gene lookup returns CDR1 DFQATT and CDR2 SNEGSKA (reference sequence). CDR3 residues: CSARAGAGIIGNQPQHF. The CDR3 DNA is TGCAGTGCTAGAGCGGGAGCGGGTATCATAGGCAATCAGCCCCAGCATTTT.

In its sample, this clonotype was seen a few times. The chain carries TRBV29-1 and TRBJ2-6; D unclear. The germline V gene has CDR1 SQVTM and CDR2 ANQGSEA. The V gene lost 2 bases and the J gene lost 0 bases, with 2 bases spanning the gap. CDR3 length: 13 amino acids. The CDR3 region is CSVETSGANVLTF. The CDR3 nucleotides are TGCAGCGTTGAAACCTCTGGGGCCAACGTCCTGACTTTC.

This clonotype has a handful of counts. The chain is built from TRBV19 and TRBJ2-2; a weak D match, TRBD2 (5 bases). Germline CDR1 and CDR2: LNHDA and SQIVND (reference sequence). This CDR3 spans 14 amino acids. Trimming stripped 6 bases from V and 6 bases from J, with 14 bases between. CDR3 nucleotides: TGTGCCAGTAGGGCGGGCCCTGTATCCGGGGAGCTGTTTTTT. Translated, it gives CASRAGPVSGELFF. Full variable domain (rest looked up from reference TRBV19 and TRBJ2-2): DGGITQSPKYLFRKEGQNVTLSCEQNLNHDAMYWYRQDPGQGLRLIYYSQIVNDFQKGDIAEGYSVSREKKESFPLTVTSAQKNPTAFYLCASRAGPVSGELFFGEGSRLTVL.

The CDR3: CASSLIPGANVLTF. CDR3 in DNA: TGTGCCAGCAGCCTTATACCTGGGGCCAACGTCCTGACTTTC. V usage is TRBV7-3 and J usage is TRBJ2-6; D is unclear. V was clipped by 5 bases and J by 2 bases, with 7 bases between them. This CDR3 is 14 amino acids long. Germline lookup yields CDR1 SGHTA and CDR2 FQGTGA.

V usage is TRBV20-1 and J usage is TRBJ2-7; the D is unclear. Trimming stripped 0 bases from V and 2 bases from J, with 17 bases between. The CDR3 loop spans 16 amino acids. CDR1 is DFQATT, CDR2 SNEGSKA, per germline (reference sequence). The CDR3 DNA follows: TGCAGTGCTAGAGAGGACCTCCCAATACGGACCTACGAGCAGTACTTC. Protein sequence: CSAREDLPIRTYEQYF.

Concerning this clonotype: One junction end disagrees with the germline gene, perhaps due to a read error. This chain connects TRBV4-1 to TRBJ2-5; TRBD1 might be the D (6 bases). CDR3 length equals 15 residues. The germline V gene encodes CDR1 MGHRA and CDR2 YSYEKL. The CDR3 spells CVSSQGGAGDKTQYF. DNA of the CDR3: TGCGTCAGCAGCCAAGGGGGTGCAGGAGACAAGACCCAGTACTTC.